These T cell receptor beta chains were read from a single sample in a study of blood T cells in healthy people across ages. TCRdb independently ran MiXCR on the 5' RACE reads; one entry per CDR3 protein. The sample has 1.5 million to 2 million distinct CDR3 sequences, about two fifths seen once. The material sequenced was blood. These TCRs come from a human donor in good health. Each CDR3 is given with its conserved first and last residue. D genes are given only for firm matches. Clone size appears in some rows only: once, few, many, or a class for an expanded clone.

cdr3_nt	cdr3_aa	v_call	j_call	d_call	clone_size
TGTGCCAGCAGATTACAGGCGCAGCCCCAGCATTTT	CASRLQAQPQHF	TRBV28	TRBJ1-5	NA	NA
TGTGCCAGCAGCTTACGCATAGGGTACGAGCAGTACTTC	CASSLRIGYEQYF	TRBV7-2	TRBJ2-7	NA	many
TGTGCCAGCAGCTTAGCCAGGGGACGCTATGGCTACACCTTC	CASSLARGRYGYTF	TRBV7-2	TRBJ1-2	NA	few
TGTGCCAGCAGTCCCGGAAGGGCTACCTATGGCTACACCTTC	CASSPGRATYGYTF	TRBV12-3/TRBV12-4	TRBJ1-2	NA	NA
TGTGCCAGCAGTTACATCGGCCGCTCCTACAATGAGCAGTTCTTC	CASSYIGRSYNEQFF	TRBV6-2/TRBV6-3	TRBJ2-1	NA	few
TGTGCCATCAGTGAGTCGTCGGGGGGGGCCGGGAATGAGCAGTTCTTC	CAISESSGGAGNEQFF	TRBV10-3	TRBJ2-1	TRBD2	NA
TGTGCCAGCAGCTACCTCGGGGGTGCAGGATATCAGCCCCAGCATTTT	CASSYLGGAGYQPQHF	TRBV7-2	TRBJ1-5	NA	few
TGTGCCAGCAGTTCCAGACTAGCGGGGGAAAACCTGTACGAGCAGTACTTC	CASSSRLAGENLYEQYF	TRBV12-3/TRBV12-4	TRBJ2-7	TRBD2	NA
TGTGCCAGCGGAAAAAATGAAAAACTGTTTTTT	CASGKNEKLFF	TRBV7-9	TRBJ1-4	NA	NA
TGCAGTGCTAGAGGCTACCCAGGGTTTTCCAACGAGCAGTACTTC	CSARGYPGFSNEQYF	TRBV20-1	TRBJ2-7	NA	NA
TGTGCCAGCAGCCAAGGACTAGCGGGAGTTTCAGATACGCAGTATTTT	CASSQGLAGVSDTQYF	TRBV4-2	TRBJ2-3	TRBD2	many
TGTGCCACCAGTGATTTAACAGGGTATGGCTACACCTTC	CATSDLTGYGYTF	TRBV24-1	TRBJ1-2	NA	NA
TGTGCCACCAGTGACAATGACTTTGAAGCTTTCTTT	CATSDNDFEAFF	TRBV24-1	TRBJ1-1	NA	NA
TGTGCCAGCAGTGATCCGGGACAGACAATAGCCAAAAACATTCAGTACTTC	CASSDPGQTIAKNIQYF	TRBV2	TRBJ2-4	TRBD1	NA
TGCAGCGTTGGCTTCCTTGGGGGATCTAGAACTGAAGCTTTCTTT	CSVGFLGGSRTEAFF	TRBV29-1	TRBJ1-1	NA	NA
TGTGCCAGCGATAGGGAGGCTGGGGCCAACGTCCTGACTTTC	CASDREAGANVLTF	TRBV6-1	TRBJ2-6	NA	NA
TGTGCCAGCAGCCTCGGGACAGAGCGAGCAAACATTCAGTACTTC	CASSLGTERANIQYF	TRBV3-1	TRBJ2-4	TRBD1	NA
TGTGCCAGCAGCTCGAGACCCCCGGGGACAGATACGCAGTATTTT	CASSSRPPGTDTQYF	TRBV7-9	TRBJ2-3	NA	NA
TGCAGTGCTAGACGGGCGGGACAGGGAGGCTATGGCTACACCTTC	CSARRAGQGGYGYTF	TRBV20-1	TRBJ1-2	TRBD1	NA
TGCGCCAGCAGCTTGGCATTGGATTGGACTCGGGACAGCTCCTACGAGCAGTACTTC	CASSLALDWTRDSSYEQYF	TRBV5-1	TRBJ2-7	TRBD1	few
TGTGCCAGCAGGAGAACCCTACAAGAGACCCAGTACTTC	CASRRTLQETQYF	TRBV6-5	TRBJ2-5	NA	NA
TGCAGTGCTAGAGATGGGACAGTATCCTACGAGCAGTACTTC	CSARDGTVSYEQYF	TRBV20-1	TRBJ2-7	TRBD1	NA
TGCAGCGTCCGGGGGGCGACTAACTATGGCTACACCTTC	CSVRGATNYGYTF	TRBV29-1	TRBJ1-2	NA	NA
TGTGCCAGCGGCCAAGAAGGGGGGGACTGGCCATACAATGAGCAGTTCTTC	CASGQEGGDWPYNEQFF	TRBV3-1	TRBJ2-1	NA	NA
TGTGCCAGCGGAGTCAGCGGGGCTGGGGCCAACGTCCTGACTTTC	CASGVSGAGANVLTF	TRBV6-5	TRBJ2-6	TRBD2	NA
TGTGCCAGCAGTCTCGGACGGACGGGGCAGGGAGTTGGCTACACCTTC	CASSLGRTGQGVGYTF	TRBV12-3/TRBV12-4	TRBJ1-2	NA	NA
TGTGCCAGCAAAGTGGTACTCGACGCCTTCTACAATGAGCAGTTCTTC	CASKVVLDAFYNEQFF	TRBV7-9	TRBJ2-1	NA	NA
TGCAGCGTTGAATCAGTCATGGGCACACGCTATGGCTACACCTTC	CSVESVMGTRYGYTF	TRBV29-1	TRBJ1-2	NA	few
TGTGCCAGCAGCCCCGGACAGACACTATACAATGAGCAGTTCTTC	CASSPGQTLYNEQFF	TRBV7-2	TRBJ2-1	NA	NA
TGTGCCAGCAGTTCCGGGACGGTATTAACTTACGAGCAGTACTTC	CASSSGTVLTYEQYF	TRBV5-6	TRBJ2-7	NA	NA
TGTGCCAGCAGTCCTCTCCAGACCGAGCAGTTCTTC	CASSPLQTEQFF	TRBV28	TRBJ2-1	NA	few
TGTGCCAGCAGCTCAAGGCCGGGACAGGGGTACGACGGCTACACCTTC	CASSSRPGQGYDGYTF	TRBV5-5	TRBJ1-2	TRBD1	NA
TGTGCCAGCAGCTTGGGGACTACCTACGAGCAGTTCTTC	CASSLGTTYEQFF	TRBV5-5	TRBJ2-1	NA	NA
TGTGCCATCAGCTTAGGCCGGACAGGGGGCGTAAATGGCTACACCTTC	CAISLGRTGGVNGYTF	TRBV7-9	TRBJ1-2	TRBD1	NA
TGTGCCAGCAGTCGGTGGAGGCAAGAGACCCAGTACTTC	CASSRWRQETQYF	TRBV6-5	TRBJ2-5	NA	few
TGTGCCAGCAGTTCTAAGTATTCGGGGATCTACACCTTC	CASSSKYSGIYTF	TRBV27	TRBJ1-2	NA	once
TGCGCCAGCAGCTTGGCCCAGAAGAAGACCGCCTACGAGCAGTACTTC	CASSLAQKKTAYEQYF	TRBV5-1	TRBJ2-7	NA	NA
TGCAGCGTGGTTCGGGCAGGCCCCCGCTCCTACAATGAGCAGTTCTTC	CSVVRAGPRSYNEQFF	TRBV29-1	TRBJ2-1	NA	NA
TGTGCCAGCAGTTACTCGTGGGACAGGGGGTATCGCTACACCTTC	CASSYSWDRGYRYTF	TRBV6-5	TRBJ1-2	TRBD1	few
TGCGCCAGCAGCCAAGTCGAGGGACCAGTGAACACTGAAGCTTTCTTT	CASSQVEGPVNTEAFF	TRBV4-1	TRBJ1-1	NA	NA